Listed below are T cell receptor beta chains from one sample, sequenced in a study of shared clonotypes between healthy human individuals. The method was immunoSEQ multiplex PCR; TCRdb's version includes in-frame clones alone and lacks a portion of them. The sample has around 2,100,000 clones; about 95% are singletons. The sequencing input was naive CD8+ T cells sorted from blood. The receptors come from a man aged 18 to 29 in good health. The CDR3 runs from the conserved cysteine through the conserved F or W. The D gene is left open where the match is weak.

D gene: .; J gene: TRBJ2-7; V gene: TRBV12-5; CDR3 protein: CASGLPRGSGYEQYF
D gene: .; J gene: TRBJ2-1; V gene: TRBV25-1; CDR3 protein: CATRHDEQFF
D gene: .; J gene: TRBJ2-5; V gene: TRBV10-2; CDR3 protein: CASTLRDQGTETQYF
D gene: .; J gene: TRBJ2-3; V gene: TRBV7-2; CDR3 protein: CASSPYIPGPSYF
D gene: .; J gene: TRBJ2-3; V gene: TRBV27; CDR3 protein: CASSLGDTQYF
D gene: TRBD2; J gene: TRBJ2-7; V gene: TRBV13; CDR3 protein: CASSSPGGDEQYF
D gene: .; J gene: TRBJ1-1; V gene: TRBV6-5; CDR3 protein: CASTPGGGAEAFF
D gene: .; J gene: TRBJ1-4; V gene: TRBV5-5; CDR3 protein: CASSPGQLTNEKLFF
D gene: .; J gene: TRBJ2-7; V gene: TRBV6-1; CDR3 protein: CASTDPPYEQYF
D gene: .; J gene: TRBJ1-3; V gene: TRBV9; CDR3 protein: CASSTSGGPGNTIYF
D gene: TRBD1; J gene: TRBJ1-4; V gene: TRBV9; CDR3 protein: CASSLGTDNEKLFF
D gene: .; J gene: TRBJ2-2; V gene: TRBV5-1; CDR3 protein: CASSISGPTGELFF
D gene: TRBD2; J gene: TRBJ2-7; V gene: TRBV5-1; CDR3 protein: CASSLDGGAAYEQYF
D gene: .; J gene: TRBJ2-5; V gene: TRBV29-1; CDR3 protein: CSAQKRGYQETQYF
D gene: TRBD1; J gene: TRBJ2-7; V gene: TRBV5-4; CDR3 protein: CASSLIQGAHEQYF
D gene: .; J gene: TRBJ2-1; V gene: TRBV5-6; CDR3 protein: CASSSGTNYNEQFF
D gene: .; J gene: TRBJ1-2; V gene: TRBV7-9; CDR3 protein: CASSLGAEGPYGYTF
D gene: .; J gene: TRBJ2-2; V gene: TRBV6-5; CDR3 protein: CASSYSSYLNTGELFF
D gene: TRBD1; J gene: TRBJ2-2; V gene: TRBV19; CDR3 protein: CASSPGTGSGELFF
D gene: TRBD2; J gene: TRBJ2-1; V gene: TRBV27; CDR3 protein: CASSGLGYYNEQFF
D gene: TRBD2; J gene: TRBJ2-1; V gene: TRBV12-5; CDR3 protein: CASGLTQAGGYNEQFF
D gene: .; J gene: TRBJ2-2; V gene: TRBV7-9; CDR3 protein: CASSLEWAGDTGELFF